The 13 T cell receptor beta chains in this list originate from one sample, sequenced in a study of T cells after yellow fever vaccination (dated by TCRdb to the late 2010s). The treatment or condition tag for this specimen amounts to: live attenuated yellow fever vaccine strain. Libraries were prepared through 5' RACE. The instrument was an Illumina HiSeq 2500. The public reads were quality trimmed at Q25 with fastp and then assembled into clones with MiXCR by TCRdb, keeping productive beta chains. Each entry is one CDR3 protein sequence, shown with its most common DNA and genes. The sample table lists some 390,000 distinct CDR3 sequences, approximately 6% of them with a count of one. The ten largest clonotypes hold approximately 15% of the sample. Sequencing used PBMCs, obtained 5 days after the yellow fever booster vaccination. The receptors originated from a young man who received the YFV17D yellow fever vaccine.

This clonotype was detected many times. The chain has TRBV20-1 and TRBJ1-1; tentatively, D is TRBD1 (6 bases). In germline, CDR1 is DFQATT, CDR2 SNEGSKA (reference sequence). The length of the CDR3 is 12 residues. With 4 bases removed from V and 1 base from J, the gap between germline ends came to 7 bases. The CDR3 nucleotides read TGCAGTGCTATCAGGGGGAACACTGAAGCTTTCTTT. Its translation: CSAIRGNTEAFF.

This clonotype has only a few counts. The J gene is TRBJ2-7, the V gene TRBV6-1; 12 bases match TRBD2. Germline V gene lookup returns CDR1 MNHNS and CDR2 SASEGT. V dropped 4 bases and J dropped 6; count of bases not matched to a gene: 4. The CDR3 consists of 14 residues. As DNA, the CDR3 is TGTGCCAGCAGTGGCCTAGCGGGAGGGGTCGAGCAGTACTTC. Its translation is CASSGLAGGVEQYF.

This clonotype was detected only a few times. The V call is TRBV4-3, the J call TRBJ2-3, with 7 bases aligning to TRBD2. CDR1 is LGHNA, CDR2 YSLEER, per germline. V lost 0 bases to trimming and J lost 6 bases; unmatched junction nucleotides: 12. This CDR3 is 17 amino acids long. The CDR3 nucleotides are TGCGCCAGCAGCCAAGAACCGTCGGCAGGGAGGGTTGATACGCAGTATTTT. The encoded protein is CASSQEPSAGRVDTQYF.

The sample holds many counts of this clonotype. The CDR3: CSVTGTGGYEQYF. In DNA form, the CDR3 reads TGCAGCGTTACCGGGACAGGAGGGTACGAGCAGTACTTC. This sequence joins TRBV29-1 and TRBJ2-7; 8 bases align to TRBD1. Unmatched junction bases numbered 7, after V lost 5 bases and J lost 4 bases. Germline CDR1 SQVTM, CDR2 ANQGSEA. This CDR3 has 13 amino acids.

This clonotype was observed a handful of times. The chain employs TRBV2 and TRBJ2-1; 7 bases agree with TRBD1. Unmatched junction bases numbered 6, after V lost 10 bases and J lost 3 bases. Germline-derived CDR1 and CDR2 are SNHLY and FYNNEI. The CDR3 length is 13 residues. This chain's CDR3 is CANDRGLYNEQFF. The CDR3 DNA reads TGTGCCAACGATAGGGGGCTCTACAATGAGCAGTTCTTC.

This clonotype was counted at least ten times. The rearrangement links TRBV7-9 to TRBJ2-1; D is ambiguous. Per germline, CDR1 SEHNR and CDR2 FQNEAQ (reference sequence). V shed 2 bases and J shed 11 bases, with 10 bases lying between them. The CDR3 totals 12 residues. The CDR3 is CASSLLSLQQFF. The CDR3 DNA reads as TGTGCCAGCAGCTTACTATCCCTCCAGCAGTTCTTC.

This clonotype was observed many times. V is TRBV6-5 and J is TRBJ1-2; the D is unclear. The CDR3 runs 14 residues. Per germline, CDR1 MNHEY and CDR2 SVGAGI. V gave up 0 bases and J gave up 1 base, with 6 bases separating them. The CDR3 DNA sequence: TGTGCCAGCAGTTACTCGAGCAGTAACTATGGCTACACCTTC. Residues: CASSYSSSNYGYTF.

This clonotype was counted between two and nine times. This rearrangement joins TRBV9 to TRBJ2-6; possibly TRBD1 or TRBD2 for D (5 bases each). This CDR3 has 19 amino acids. Trimming left V 2 bases short and J 0 bases short, with 18 bases between. The germline V gene encodes CDR1 SGDLS and CDR2 YYNGEE. CDR3 region: CASSVIPGALSSGANVLTF. CDR3 nucleotides: TGTGCCAGCAGCGTGATCCCCGGGGCACTCAGCTCTGGGGCCAACGTCCTGACTTTC.

In this sample, this clonotype turned up many times. The gene calls are TRBV29-1 and TRBJ1-1; no clear D gene. This CDR3 has 13 residues. With 6 bases removed from V and 4 bases from J, the gap between germline ends came to 15 bases. Germline V gene sequence: CDR1 SQVTM, CDR2 ANQGSEA. CDR3 bases: TGCAGCGTAGGTGACGGGGTGGGCACTGAAGCTTTCTTT. As protein: CSVGDGVGTEAFF.

This clonotype has just a few counts. This chain uses TRBV7-2 with TRBJ2-3, with 7 bases identical to TRBD2. J was trimmed by 5 bases and V by 0 bases; bases with no gene match: 2. CDR1 and CDR2 (germline): SGHTA, FQGNSA. This CDR3 is 14 amino acids long. The CDR3 DNA sequence: TGTGCCAGCAGCTTAGCGGGAGGGATAGATACGCAGTATTTT. The encoded protein is CASSLAGGIDTQYF.

The chain uses TRBV19 and TRBJ2-2; TRBD2 is a possible D gene (6 bases). V gave up 7 bases and J gave up 13 bases, with 16 bases separating them. The CDR3 spans 12 residues. Germline V gives CDR1 LNHDA, CDR2 SQIVND (reference sequence). CDR3 coding DNA: TGTGCCAGTACCCCACCCGGAGGGATGCTGTTTTTT. This gives the protein CASTPPGGMLFF.

This clonotype was counted between two and nine times. The V gene is TRBV7-9, the J gene TRBJ2-1; 9 bases are shared with TRBD1. Germline loops: CDR1 SEHNR, CDR2 FQNEAQ (reference sequence). The trim removed 3 bases at V and 9 bases at J, leaving 15 bases unmatched. The CDR3 has 17 amino acids. In nucleotides, the CDR3 is TGTGCCAGCAGCTTCCCGGGACAGGGAGTTTTGTGGATTGAGCAGTTCTTC. This encodes CASSFPGQGVLWIEQFF.

This chain links TRBV12-3 or TRBV12-4 with TRBJ2-4; a weak D match, TRBD1 (5 bases). The CDR3 runs 12 residues. V lost 5 bases and J lost 4, with 6 bases in between. CDR3 sequence (DNA): TGTGCCAGCAGTACAGGAAAAAACATTCAGTACTTC. Amino acid sequence: CASSTGKNIQYF.